This T cell receptor beta chain was observed in a study of shared clonotypes between healthy human individuals. Regarding the study as a whole: Some clonotypes were shared by all four sorted-subset donors, while others were not shared. The non-shared ones had lower generation probabilities than the shared ones. The study's rarefaction showed incomplete sorted-subset sequencing despite large depth.

This CDR3 has 17 amino acids. Trimming took 5 bases from V and 0 from J; bases not matched to a gene: 4. Germline CDR1 reads SGHNT; CDR2 reads YENEEA. Original analysis: For the immunoSEQ data, sequences were junction-only without quality scores, so filtering differed. TCRdb's copy holds only in-frame clones and misses some; the assay was immunoSEQ multiplex PCR. V, J and clone size derive from that table, while D and trimming were established from the DNA sequence. Among some 1,400,000 clones, roughly 97% were seen once, and the ten largest hold about 1.2%. As for this clone: Its antigen is unidentified.

The sequence was collected from a man aged 25-40 years in good health. Sequencing was done on a sample of naive CD4+ T cells sorted from blood. Subset meaning: CD45RA+ positively selected. The chain is built from TRBV11-3 and TRBJ2-3; 14 bases are shared with TRBD2. The CDR3 reads CASSLRLAGGSTDTQYF. CDR3 nucleotides: TGTGCCAGCAGCCTCAGACTAGCGGGAGGGAGCACAGATACGCAGTATTTT.